These 26 T cell receptor beta chains originate from one sample sequenced in a study of radiotherapy plus CTLA-4 blockade in lung cancer. Profiling relied on immunoSEQ multiplex PCR, and the TCRdb table lists in-frame clones only, not all of them. The sample records 90,000 to 95,000 clones, approximately 83% being singletons. The sequenced sample was peripheral blood, obtained from a patient treated with radiotherapy plus ipilimumab. Receptors were obtained from a human donor with non-small cell lung cancer who had stable disease on radiotherapy plus ipilimumab.

The CDR3 sequence: CASSDRGTGELFF. Here the CDR3 DNA reads TGTGCCAGCAGCGACAGGGGTACCGGGGAGCTGTTTTTT. The chain joins TRBV13 to TRBJ2-2; 8 bases line up with TRBD1. J lost 5 bases, V lost 5 bases, and 1 base had no gene match. From germline, CDR1 is PRHDT and CDR2 FYEKMQ (reference sequence). This CDR3 has 13 residues.

This chain joins TRBV9 and TRBJ1-1, with D perhaps matching TRBD1 (5 bases). Germline V gives CDR1 SGDLS, CDR2 YYNGEE. The CDR3 totals 14 residues. V lost 0 bases, J lost 6 bases, and 12 bases lay in between. The CDR3 reads CASSVESQGSEAFF. The CDR3 nucleotides read TGTGCCAGCAGCGTAGAGAGTCAGGGCTCTGAAGCTTTCTTT.

The gene calls are TRBV6-1 and TRBJ2-5, with D possibly TRBD2 on 6 matching bases. The CDR3 length is 13 residues. Per germline, CDR1 MNHNS and CDR2 SASEGT. Trimming stripped 11 bases from V and 9 bases from J, with 22 bases between. This CDR3 is CACGPGTGLAQYF. CDR3 coding DNA: TGTGCCTGTGGTCCGGGAACGGGACTTGCCCAGTACTTC.

The V gene is TRBV9, the J gene TRBJ2-7; the match to TRBD2 covers 8 bases. The germline CDR1 and CDR2 sequences are SGDLS and YYNGEE. V gave up 4 bases and J gave up 4 bases; unmatched junction bases: 4. This CDR3 is 13 amino acids long. The CDR3 is CASSRGGGYEQYF. DNA of the CDR3: TGTGCCAGCAGCCGGGGCGGGGGGTACGAGCAGTACTTC.

This chain joins TRBV7-8 and TRBJ1-3; no clear D gene. Germline CDR1 SGHVS, CDR2 FQNEAQ. The V end lost 1 base, the J end lost 5 bases, and 6 bases lay between the germline ends. There are 13 residues in the CDR3. In nucleotides, the CDR3 is TGTGCCAGCAGCTTAGACCGGAGAAACACCATATATTTT. It yields the protein CASSLDRRNTIYF.

The chain combines TRBV11-1 with TRBJ1-6; D may be TRBD1 (5 bases). The CDR3 has 15 amino acids. The V gene's germline CDR1 is SGHAT and CDR2 FQDESV (reference sequence). Trimming cost V 5 bases and J 9 bases, with 17 bases left between them. This CDR3 reads CASSVGRRTFSPLHF. The DNA for the CDR3 is TGTGCCAGCAGCGTTGGGCGACGGACATTTTCACCCCTCCACTTT.

This chain links TRBV7-9 with TRBJ1-5; possibly TRBD1 for D (6 bases). V lost 5 bases, J lost 1 base, and 15 bases lay in between. The CDR3 runs 16 residues. Germline V CDR1 and CDR2: SEHNR, FQNEAQ (reference sequence). DNA for the CDR3: TGTGCCAGCAGCCACGCCTTGCAGGGGAGCAATCAGCCCCAGCATTTT. It specifies CASSHALQGSNQPQHF.

This rearrangement joins TRBV18 to TRBJ1-6; D may be TRBD1 (5 bases). The CDR3 length is 16 residues. Germline V gene lookup returns CDR1 KGHSH and CDR2 LQKENI. The V end lost 2 bases, the J end lost 4 bases, and 12 bases lay between the germline ends. The CDR3 here is CASSPRGMEYNSPLHF. DNA for the CDR3: TGTGCCAGCTCACCAAGGGGCATGGAATATAATTCACCCCTCCACTTT.

The chain combines TRBV2 with TRBJ2-7; D not certain. Germline CDR1 reads SNHLY; CDR2 reads FYNNEI. Trimming removed 4 bases from V and 9 bases from J, with 25 bases in between. The CDR3 runs 16 residues. The CDR3 nucleotides are TGTGCCAGCAGTGCTACAGATTACGAACCCCCCCATTTGCAGTACTTC. Protein product: CASSATDYEPPHLQYF. Based on the CDR3 plus reference TRBV2 and TRBJ2-7, the full variable domain is EPEVTQTPSHQVTQMGQEVILRCVPISNHLYFYWYRQILGQKVEFLVSFYNNEISEKSEIFDDQFSVERPDGSNFTLKIRSTKLEDSAMYFCASSATDYEPPHLQYFGPGTRLTVT.

The rearrangement joins TRBV7-2 to TRBJ2-6, with D possibly TRBD2 on 7 matching bases. In germline, CDR1 is SGHTA, CDR2 FQGNSA. This CDR3 spans 18 amino acids. Trimming took 2 bases from V and 5 from J, leaving 19 bases between them. The CDR3 spells CASSLRSGRGLRANVLTF. The CDR3 DNA follows: TGTGCCAGCAGCTTACGGAGCGGGCGGGGGCTTAGGGCCAACGTCCTGACTTTC.

V usage is TRBV28 and J usage is TRBJ2-1; 13 bases are a match to TRBD2. The trim removed 5 bases at V and 7 bases at J, leaving 8 bases unmatched. The CDR3 length is 16 residues. The V gene's germline CDR1 is MDHEN and CDR2 SYDVKM. The CDR3 spells CASSETSGGQGNEQFF. DNA of the CDR3: TGTGCCAGCAGTGAGACTAGCGGGGGGCAGGGGAATGAGCAGTTCTTC.

The V call is TRBV15, the J call TRBJ2-7; a possible D gene is TRBD2 (6 bases). Trimming pared 2 bases from V and 5 bases from J, leaving 16 bases between. Germline CDR1 and CDR2: LNHNV and YYDKDF (reference sequence). There are 15 residues in the CDR3. The CDR3 sequence: CATSRRLGEKDEQYF. The CDR3 region has the DNA TGTGCCACCAGCAGACGACTAGGCGAAAAGGACGAGCAGTACTTC.

The CDR3 DNA is TGTGCCAGCAGTTTGGGGATATCGTCCGGACAGGGAAATGCGGATGGCTACACCTTC. Encoded protein: CASSLGISSGQGNADGYTF. The chain couples TRBV28 to TRBJ1-2; 8 bases are shared with TRBD1. Germline-derived CDR1 and CDR2 are MDHEN and SYDVKM. The CDR3 extends over 19 amino acids. The V and J ends lost 3 bases and 6 bases, in that order; junction bases with no gene match: 21.

The gene calls are TRBV6-5 and TRBJ2-7; TRBD1 aligns across 9 bases. The CDR3 has 14 amino acids. V lost 7 bases, J lost 3 bases, and 7 bases stayed unmatched. Germline lookup yields CDR1 MNHEY and CDR2 SVGAGI. In DNA, the CDR3 is TGTGCCAGCACCACCCGGACAGGGGACTACGAGCAGTACTTC. It codes for CASTTRTGDYEQYF.

The genes are TRBV7-3 and TRBJ2-1, with 14 bases aligning to TRBD2. The CDR3 spans 16 residues. The V and J ends lost 0 bases and 9 bases, in that order; junction bases with no gene match: 4. Looked up from germline, CDR1 is SGHTA and CDR2 is FQGTGA. For the CDR3, the DNA is TGTGCCAGCAGCTTAACCGGGACTAGCGGGGGCATTGAGCAGTTCTTC. Amino acid sequence: CASSLTGTSGGIEQFF.

The V gene is TRBV5-4, the J gene TRBJ2-5, with a weak D call TRBD2 (6 bases). V shed 0 bases and J shed 6 bases, with 15 bases lying between them. Per the germline V gene, CDR1 is SGHNT and CDR2 is YYREEE (reference sequence). CDR3 length: 15 residues. The CDR3 loop is CASSLDGGGAKTQYF. Written as DNA, the CDR3 is TGTGCCAGCAGCTTGGACGGGGGAGGAGCGAAGACCCAGTACTTC.

V and J are TRBV19 and TRBJ1-5; tentatively, D is TRBD1 (6 bases). V lost 10 bases and J lost 1, with 11 bases in between. Germline V CDR1 and CDR2: LNHDA, SQIVND (reference sequence). This CDR3 has 13 amino acids. CDR3 DNA sequence: TGTGCCACAGGGGTGGGGAGCAATCAGCCCCAGCATTTT. Residues: CATGVGSNQPQHF.

This sequence joins TRBV14 and TRBJ1-3; 8 bases align to TRBD1. There are 18 residues in the CDR3. Germline CDR1 and CDR2: SGHDN and FVKESK. J gave up 0 bases and V 4 bases, and 11 bases lay outside the gene matches. CDR3 protein: CASSRINRGSGSGNTIYF. CDR3 DNA sequence: TGTGCCAGCAGCCGGATCAACAGGGGGTCCGGCTCTGGAAACACCATATATTTT.

The genes are TRBV10-3 and TRBJ2-3; either TRBD1 or TRBD2 may supply D (5 bases each). Germline loops: CDR1 ENHRY, CDR2 SYGVKD. Trimming left V 7 bases short and J 6 bases short, with 17 bases between. CDR3 length: 14 amino acids. The CDR3 protein is CAIKPGTVGDTQYF. DNA of the CDR3: TGTGCCATCAAGCCTGGGACCGTTGGGGATACGCAGTATTTT.

The chain recombines TRBV7-3 with TRBJ2-7; D might be TRBD2 (5 bases). In germline, CDR1 is SGHTA, CDR2 FQGTGA. The ends were cut back, 6 bases at V and 2 bases at J, with 11 bases in the middle. The CDR3 spans 13 residues. CDR3 residues: CASSRGPAYEQYF. CDR3 sequence (DNA): TGTGCCAGCAGTCGCGGGCCCGCCTACGAGCAGTACTTC. Together with reference TRBV7-3 and TRBJ2-7, the CDR3 gives the full variable domain: GAGVSQTPSNKVTEKGKYVELRCDPISGHTALYWYRQSLGQGPEFLIYFQGTGAADDSGLPNDRFFAVRPEGSVSTLKIQRTERGDSAVYLCASSRGPAYEQYFGPGTRLTVT.

The CDR3 DNA is TGTGCCAGTAGTATTTATGAAGGCTCCAATCAGCCCCAGCATTTT. Protein: CASSIYEGSNQPQHF. V gene TRBV19 combines with J gene TRBJ1-5, with D hard to call. Trimming shortened V by 3 bases and J by 3 bases, and 12 bases separated the two germline ends. The CDR3 sequence is 15 residues long. Germline CDR1 reads LNHDA; CDR2 reads SQIVND (reference sequence).

This clone was picked up one time. The chain uses TRBV19 and TRBJ1-1; possible D gene TRBD1, 5 bases. Between the trimmed V and J ends, which lost 3 bases and 5 bases, there was a span of 16 bases. CDR1 and CDR2 from the germline V gene are LNHDA and SQIVND (reference sequence). The CDR3 is 15 residues long. The CDR3 loop reads CASSINGGGGTEAFF. The CDR3 coding sequence is TGTGCCAGTAGTATTAATGGGGGGGGTGGGACTGAAGCTTTCTTT. Full variable domain (remainder filled in from reference TRBV19 and TRBJ1-1): DGGITQSPKYLFRKEGQNVTLSCEQNLNHDAMYWYRQDPGQGLRLIYYSQIVNDFQKGDIAEGYSVSREKKESFPLTVTSAQKNPTAFYLCASSINGGGGTEAFFGQGTRLTVV.

This clone was recorded only once. The J gene is TRBJ1-5, the V gene TRBV6-5, with 9 bases that match TRBD1. The CDR3 runs 15 residues. J was trimmed by 5 bases and V by 6 bases; bases with no gene match: 8. Germline CDR1 is MNHEY and CDR2 is SVGAGI. CDR3 coding DNA: TGTGCCAGCAGAAAAGGACAGGGGAATGATCAGCCCCAGCATTTT. It translates to CASRKGQGNDQPQHF.

This rearrangement joins TRBV27 to TRBJ2-5, with TRBD2 matching 12 bases. This CDR3 is 16 amino acids long. Losses at the gene ends were 2 bases for V and 4 bases for J; bases not matched to a gene: 5. Germline loops: CDR1 MNHEY, CDR2 SMNVEV (reference sequence). This chain's CDR3 is CASSLLAGGPGETQYF. The CDR3 DNA reads as TGTGCCAGCAGTTTACTAGCGGGGGGGCCCGGAGAGACCCAGTACTTC.

V usage is TRBV6-5 and J usage is TRBJ2-2; D possibly matches TRBD1 or TRBD2 (5 bases each). The germline V gene has CDR1 MNHEY and CDR2 SVGAGI. This CDR3 is 15 amino acids long. The ends were cut back, 0 bases at V and 1 base at J, with 6 bases in the middle. For the CDR3, the DNA is TGTGCCAGCAGTTACTCTGGGGGGAACACCGGGGAGCTGTTTTTT. It is translated as CASSYSGGNTGELFF.

This sequence joins TRBV5-6 and TRBJ1-2; TRBD1 agrees at 8 bases. Germline CDR1 is SGHDT and CDR2 is YYEEEE. J was trimmed by 3 bases and V by 0 bases; bases with no gene match: 1. This CDR3 contains 14 residues. The CDR3 sequence: CASSLVGQDYGYTF. The DNA for the CDR3 is TGTGCCAGCAGCTTGGTGGGACAGGACTATGGCTACACCTTC.